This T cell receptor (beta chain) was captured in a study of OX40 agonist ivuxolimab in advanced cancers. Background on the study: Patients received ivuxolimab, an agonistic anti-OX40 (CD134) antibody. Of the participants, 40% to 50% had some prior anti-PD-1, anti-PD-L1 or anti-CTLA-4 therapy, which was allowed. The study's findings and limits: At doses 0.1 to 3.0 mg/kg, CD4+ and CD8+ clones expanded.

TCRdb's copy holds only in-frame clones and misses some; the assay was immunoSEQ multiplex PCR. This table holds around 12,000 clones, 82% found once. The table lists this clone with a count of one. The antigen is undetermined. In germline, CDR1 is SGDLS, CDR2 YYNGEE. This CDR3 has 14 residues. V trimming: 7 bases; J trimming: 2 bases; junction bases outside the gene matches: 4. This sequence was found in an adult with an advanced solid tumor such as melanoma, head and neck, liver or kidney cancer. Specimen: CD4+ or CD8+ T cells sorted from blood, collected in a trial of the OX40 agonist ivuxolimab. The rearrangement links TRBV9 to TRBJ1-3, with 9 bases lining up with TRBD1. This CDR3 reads CASEGTGPGNTIYF. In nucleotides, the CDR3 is TGTGCCAGCGAAGGGACAGGGCCTGGAAACACCATATATTTT.